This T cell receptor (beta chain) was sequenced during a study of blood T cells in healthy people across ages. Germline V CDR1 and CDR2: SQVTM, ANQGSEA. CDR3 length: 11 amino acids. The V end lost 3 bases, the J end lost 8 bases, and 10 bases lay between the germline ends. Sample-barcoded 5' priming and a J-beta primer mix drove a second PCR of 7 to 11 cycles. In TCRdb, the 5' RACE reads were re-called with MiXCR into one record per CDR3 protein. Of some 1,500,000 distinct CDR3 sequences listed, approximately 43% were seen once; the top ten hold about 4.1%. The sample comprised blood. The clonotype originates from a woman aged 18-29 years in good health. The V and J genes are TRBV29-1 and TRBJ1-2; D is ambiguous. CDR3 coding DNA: TGCAGCGTTGAGATTCGGCGAGGCTACACCTTC. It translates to CSVEIRRGYTF.